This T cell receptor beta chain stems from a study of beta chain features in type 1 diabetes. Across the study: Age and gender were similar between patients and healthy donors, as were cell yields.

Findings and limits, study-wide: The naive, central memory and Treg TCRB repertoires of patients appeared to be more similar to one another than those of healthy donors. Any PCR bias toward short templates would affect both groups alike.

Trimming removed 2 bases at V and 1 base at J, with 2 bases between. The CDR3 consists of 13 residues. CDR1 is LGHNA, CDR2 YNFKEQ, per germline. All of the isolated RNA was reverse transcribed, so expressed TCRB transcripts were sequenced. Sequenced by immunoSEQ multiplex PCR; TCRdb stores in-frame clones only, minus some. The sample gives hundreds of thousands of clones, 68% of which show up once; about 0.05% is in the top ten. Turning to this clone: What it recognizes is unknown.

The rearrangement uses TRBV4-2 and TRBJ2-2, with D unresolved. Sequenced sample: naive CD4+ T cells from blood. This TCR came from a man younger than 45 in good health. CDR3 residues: CASSQLNTGELFF. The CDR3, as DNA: TGTGCCAGCAGCCAATTGAACACCGGGGAGCTGTTTTTT.